A single sample is the source of the 6 T cell receptor beta chains below, sequenced in a study of T cell responses to AZD1222 COVID-19 vaccine. Sequencing was performed with immunoSEQ multiplex PCR; in TCRdb, only in-frame clones are kept and a portion is missing. The sample holds 100,000 to 120,000 clones, less than 95% seen once. Sequenced here: peripheral blood, sampled 28 days after the second AZD1222 dose. The receptors here all came from an adult who received the AZD1222 COVID-19 vaccine.

CDR3 DNA: TGTGCCAGCAGCGCACCGGACAGGTGGTATGGCTACACCTTC. It codes for CASSAPDRWYGYTF. The rearrangement links TRBV9 to TRBJ1-2; 7 bases match TRBD1. Germline trimming cut 3 bases from V and 5 bases from J; bases unmatched to any gene: 7. Germline-derived CDR1 and CDR2 are SGDLS and YYNGEE. The length of the CDR3 is 14 residues.

The chain links TRBV5-1 to TRBJ2-7; D is uncertain. The V end was cut by 2 bases, the J end by 7 bases, with 10 bases between. Germline lookup yields CDR1 SGHRS and CDR2 YFSETQ. The CDR3 runs to 12 residues. The CDR3 DNA sequence: TGCGCCAGCAGCTTAAATAATAAAGAGCAGTACTTC. This encodes CASSLNNKEQYF.

V usage is TRBV12-3 or TRBV12-4 and J usage is TRBJ1-2; 8 bases match TRBD1. Trimming cost V 2 bases and J 7 bases; bases outside gene matches: 3. The CDR3 loop spans 13 amino acids. The CDR3 spells CASSLKTGVGYTF. CDR3 in DNA: TGTGCCAGCAGTTTAAAGACAGGGGTTGGCTACACCTTC.

The chain combines TRBV4-2 with TRBJ1-2; D unresolved. V was shortened by 4 bases and J by 6 bases, with 15 bases between the two germline ends. CDR3 size: 14 residues. Per the germline V gene, CDR1 is LGHNA and CDR2 is YNFKEQ. CDR3 coding DNA: TGTGCCAGCAGCCGGTTGACGGGGTTGGATGGCTACACCTTC. Translated, it gives CASSRLTGLDGYTF.

V gene TRBV5-4 combines with J gene TRBJ1-2; weak D call: TRBD1 (6 bases). Germline CDR1 reads SGHNT; CDR2 reads YYREEE (reference sequence). This CDR3 has 13 amino acids. V shed 4 bases and J shed 8 bases, with 15 bases lying between them. This CDR3 reads CASSLRQDGGYTF. In DNA form, the CDR3 reads TGTGCCAGCAGCCTACGACAGGACGGAGGCTACACCTTC.

As to this clone: A junction end diverges from the germline sequence, so it may reflect a read error. The chain uses TRBV15 and TRBJ1-1; D gene uncertain. This CDR3 is built from 12 residues. Looked up from germline, CDR1 is LNHNV and CDR2 is YYDKDF (reference sequence). CDR3 coding DNA: TGTGCCACCAGTAGAGGACCAGGCAGGGCTTTCTTT. Translating it yields CATSRGPGRAFF.